This entry lists 18 T cell receptor beta chains sequenced from one sample in a study of glioma-infiltrating T cells. Using RNA template, CDR3s of TCR alpha and beta were amplified with iRepertoire arm-PCR. Via MiXCR, TCRdb re-called the multiplex PCR reads, giving one row per CDR3 protein. This sample has 150,000 or so distinct CDR3 sequences, with around 42% found just once. The sample comprised glioma tissue, nonneoplastic brain tissue, or PBMCs (not recorded which). All receptors come from a human donor with low-grade glioma or glioblastoma, undergoing nonglioma brain surgery, or in good health (not recorded which).

J is TRBJ1-2 and V is TRBV20-1, with 11 positions matching TRBD1. Losses at the gene ends were 3 bases for V and 7 bases for J; bases not matched to a gene: 4. Germline V gives CDR1 DFQATT, CDR2 SNEGSKA (reference sequence). The CDR3 is 13 residues long. CDR3 amino acids: CSAREDRGLGYTF. DNA of the CDR3: TGCAGTGCTAGGGAGGACAGGGGGCTTGGCTACACCTTC.

As for this clonotype: This may be a read error: a much more frequent sequence differs by one nucleotide. V usage is TRBV6-2 or TRBV6-3 and J usage is TRBJ2-1, with D maybe TRBD2 (6 bases). The CDR3 runs to 14 residues. CDR1 and CDR2 (germline): MNHEY, SVGEGT. The CDR3 loop reads CASSSGTPRDEQSF. The DNA for the CDR3 is TGTGCCAGCAGTTCCGGGACTCCCCGTGATGAGCAGTCCTTC.

This clonotype was recorded a few times. V and J are TRBV15 and TRBJ2-3, with D unclear. Germline V gene data show CDR1 as LNHNV and CDR2 as YYDKDF (reference sequence). This CDR3 is 16 amino acids long. V lost 3 bases to trimming and J lost 2 bases, with 15 bases between them. CDR3 amino acids: CATSSLRDPYTDTQYF. In DNA, the CDR3 is TGTGCCACCAGCAGCCTCCGAGACCCTTACACAGATACGCAGTATTTT.

On this clonotype: It may be a read error: a sequence one base away is much more abundant. This rearrangement joins TRBV27 to TRBJ1-6; D is unresolved. This CDR3 is built from 13 residues. Per the germline V gene, CDR1 is MNHEY and CDR2 is SMNVEV (reference sequence). The V and J ends lost 3 bases and 7 bases respectively, with 7 bases between them. The CDR3: CASSFQKNSPLHF. CDR3 in DNA: TGTGCCAGCAGTTTCCAAAAGAATTCACCCCTCCACTTT.

With respect to this clonotype: A much larger clone differs from this one at a single base, so this may be a read error. The chain is built from TRBV6-1 and TRBJ1-6; TRBD1 might be the D (5 bases). V was shortened by 6 bases and J by 7 bases, with 13 bases between the two germline ends. Germline CDR1 and CDR2: MNHNS and SASEGT. This CDR3 has 14 amino acids. The CDR3, as DNA: TGTGCCAGCAGATCCGGGGCGGAGAATTCACCCCTCCACTTT. This sequence encodes CASRSGAENSPLHF.

This chain links TRBV28 with TRBJ2-2; D is undetermined. The V gene lost 6 bases and the J gene lost 1 base, with 9 bases spanning the gap. The CDR3 length is 14 residues. Germline V CDR1 and CDR2: MDHEN, SYDVKM. CDR3 region: CASSPPRNTGELFF. CDR3 sequence (DNA): TGTGCCAGCAGCCCCCCCCGGAACACCGGGGAGCTGTTTTTT.

The V gene is TRBV20-1, the J gene TRBJ2-5, with TRBD2 matching over 9 bases. Germline V CDR1 and CDR2: DFQATT, SNEGSKA (reference sequence). The J segment lost 2 bases and the V segment lost 6 bases, leaving 19 bases of the junction unmatched. This CDR3 contains 18 residues. Here the CDR3 reads CSADSTSGIPLWQETQYF. CDR3 DNA: TGCAGTGCCGACTCGACTAGCGGTATTCCTCTTTGGCAAGAGACCCAGTACTTC.

This chain uses TRBV12-3 or TRBV12-4 with TRBJ1-5; no reliable D call. The CDR3 runs to 13 residues. Trimming left V 5 bases short and J 4 bases short, with 9 bases between. This CDR3 is CASSLQRNQPQHF. The CDR3 DNA reads TGTGCCAGCAGTCTTCAGAGGAATCAGCCCCAGCATTTT.

The sample holds a few counts of this clonotype. The chain links TRBV28 to TRBJ2-7; the D gene is possibly TRBD1 (6 bases). In germline, CDR1 is MDHEN, CDR2 SYDVKM. The CDR3 has 15 amino acids. Trimming stripped 5 bases from V and 5 bases from J, with 19 bases between. CDR3 loop: CASSLRQVGRNEQYF. Written as DNA, the CDR3 is TGTGCCAGCAGTCTCCGACAGGTGGGGCGAAACGAGCAGTACTTC.

This clonotype was seen a few times. V gene TRBV4-1 combines with J gene TRBJ2-7; D is ambiguous. With 4 bases removed from V and 3 bases from J, the gap between germline ends came to 16 bases. The CDR3 totals 15 residues. Germline V gives CDR1 MGHRA, CDR2 YSYEKL. The CDR3 nucleotides read TGCGCCAGCAGCCGCGCCTCCGATTTGAGCTACGAGCAGTACTTC. Protein product: CASSRASDLSYEQYF.

This clonotype was recorded a few times. The rearrangement uses TRBV20-1 and TRBJ2-7, with 10 bases lining up with TRBD2. The CDR3 has 15 amino acids. CDR1 is DFQATT and CDR2 is SNEGSKA in the germline V gene (reference sequence). The V and J ends lost 3 bases and 5 bases, in that order; junction bases with no gene match: 10. CDR3 amino acids: CSASGSGRAFDEQYF. The CDR3 DNA reads TGCAGTGCTAGTGGGAGCGGGAGGGCCTTCGACGAGCAGTACTTC.

The chain combines TRBV12-3 or TRBV12-4 with TRBJ2-5, with D possibly TRBD1 on 6 matching bases. V shed 6 bases and J shed 6 bases, with 17 bases lying between them. This CDR3 has 14 amino acids. CDR3 nucleotides: TGTGCCAGCAGCCCCATGACAGGCGCAAAGACCCAGTACTTC. This translates into CASSPMTGAKTQYF.

This chain joins TRBV20-1 and TRBJ2-3; 16 bases map to TRBD2. Germline loops: CDR1 DFQATT, CDR2 SNEGSKA (reference sequence). The CDR3 spans 15 residues. V gave up 6 bases and J gave up 6 bases; unmatched junction bases: 6. The CDR3 spells CSAVLGLAGGDTQYF. In nucleotides, the CDR3 is TGCAGTGCGGTCCTGGGACTAGCGGGAGGGGATACGCAGTATTTT.

V is TRBV27 and J is TRBJ2-1, with a weak D call TRBD2 (5 bases). The V gene lost 7 bases and the J gene lost 10 bases, with 14 bases spanning the gap. The germline V gene has CDR1 MNHEY and CDR2 SMNVEV (reference sequence). The CDR3 is 12 amino acids. CDR3 DNA: TGTGCCAGCACCGGGGTCAGTGGGGAGCAGTTCTTC. As protein: CASTGVSGEQFF.

The rearrangement joins TRBV7-9 to TRBJ2-2; a weak D match, TRBD1 (5 bases). V dropped 4 bases and J dropped 6 bases, with 9 bases sitting between them. The CDR3 consists of 13 residues. CDR1 is SEHNR, CDR2 FQNEAQ, per germline (reference sequence). DNA for the CDR3: TGTGCCAGCAGCTCATACAGGCCCGGGGAGCTGTTTTTT. Its protein product is CASSSYRPGELFF.

Comment on this clonotype: One base away lies a much larger clone, so this may be a sequencing read error. The J gene is TRBJ1-3, the V gene TRBV4-1; weak D call: TRBD1 (5 bases). Germline CDR1 and CDR2: MGHRA and YSYEKL. The CDR3 has 17 residues. V gave up 0 bases and J gave up 3 bases, with 15 bases separating them. CDR3 coding DNA: TGCGCCAGCAGCCAAGATGGAGGGGCACTCTATGGAAACACCATATATTTT. It specifies CASSQDGGALYGNTIYF.

This clonotype was picked up a small number of times. The DNA for the CDR3 is TGTGCCAGCAGTTTATTCGGACACATGAACACTGAAGCTTTCTTT. This gives the protein CASSLFGHMNTEAFF. The V call is TRBV28, the J call TRBJ1-1, with a tentative D call TRBD1 (5 bases). The V gene's germline CDR1 is MDHEN and CDR2 SYDVKM. The CDR3 length is 15 residues. Trimming shortened V by 1 base and J by 0 bases, and 9 bases separated the two germline ends.

Comments on this clonotype: A much bigger clone sits one base away, suggesting this may be a read error. The chain has TRBV20-1 and TRBJ1-6; 7 bases align to TRBD1. This CDR3 region has 15 residues. CDR1 DFQATT and CDR2 SNEGSKA come from the germline V gene (reference sequence). Here the CDR3 reads CSALLLDRWDSTLHF. CDR3 coding DNA: TGCAGTGCCCTACTCCTGGACAGGTGGGATTCAACCCTCCACTTT.